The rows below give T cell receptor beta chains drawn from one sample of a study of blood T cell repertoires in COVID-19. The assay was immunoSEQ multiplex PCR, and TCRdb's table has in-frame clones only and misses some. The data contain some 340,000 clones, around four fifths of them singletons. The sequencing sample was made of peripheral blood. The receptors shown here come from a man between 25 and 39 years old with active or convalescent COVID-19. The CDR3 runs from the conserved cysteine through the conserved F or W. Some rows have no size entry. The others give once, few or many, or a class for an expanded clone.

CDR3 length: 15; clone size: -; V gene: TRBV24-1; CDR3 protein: CATSDRPTAYNEQFF
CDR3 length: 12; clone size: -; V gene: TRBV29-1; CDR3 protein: CSVAREAETQYF
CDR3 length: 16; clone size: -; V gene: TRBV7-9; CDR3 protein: CASSLGTGGTRGGYTF
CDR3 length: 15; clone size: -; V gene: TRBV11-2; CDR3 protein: CASTLRGGGRNEQFF
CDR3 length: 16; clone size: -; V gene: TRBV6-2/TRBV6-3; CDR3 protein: CASSYSTGGDTGELFF
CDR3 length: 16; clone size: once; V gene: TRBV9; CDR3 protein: CASSVGTGGLGQPQHF
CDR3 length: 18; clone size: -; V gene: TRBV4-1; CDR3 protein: CASSQDRSQGDINYGYTF
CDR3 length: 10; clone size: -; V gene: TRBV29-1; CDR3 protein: CSATRNEQFF
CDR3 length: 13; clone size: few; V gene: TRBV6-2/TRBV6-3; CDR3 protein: CASSYGRPDGYTF
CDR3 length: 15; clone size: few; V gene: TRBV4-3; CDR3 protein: CASSQGGGSNQPQHF
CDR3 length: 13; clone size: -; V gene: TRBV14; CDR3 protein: CASSWTSGRAEIF
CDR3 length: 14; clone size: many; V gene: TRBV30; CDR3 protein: CAWDRGGGANVLTF